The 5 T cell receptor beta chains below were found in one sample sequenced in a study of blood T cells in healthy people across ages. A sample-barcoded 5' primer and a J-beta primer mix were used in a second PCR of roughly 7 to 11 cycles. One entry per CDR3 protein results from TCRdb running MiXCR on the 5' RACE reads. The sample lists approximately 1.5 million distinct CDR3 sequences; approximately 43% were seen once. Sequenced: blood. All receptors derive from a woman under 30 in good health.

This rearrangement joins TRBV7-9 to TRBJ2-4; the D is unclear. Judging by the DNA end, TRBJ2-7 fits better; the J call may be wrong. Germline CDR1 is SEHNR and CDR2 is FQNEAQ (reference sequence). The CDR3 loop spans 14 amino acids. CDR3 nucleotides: TGTGCCAGCAGCTTAGAGGGCGGAACCCACGAGCAGTACTTC. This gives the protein CASSLEGGTHEQYF.

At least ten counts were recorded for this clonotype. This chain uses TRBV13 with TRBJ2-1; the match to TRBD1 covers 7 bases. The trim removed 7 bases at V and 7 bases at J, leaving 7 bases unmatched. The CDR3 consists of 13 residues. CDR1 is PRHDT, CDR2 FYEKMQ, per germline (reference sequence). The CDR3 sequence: CASTTGAQNEQFF. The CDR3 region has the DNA TGTGCCAGCACTACAGGGGCTCAAAATGAGCAGTTCTTC.

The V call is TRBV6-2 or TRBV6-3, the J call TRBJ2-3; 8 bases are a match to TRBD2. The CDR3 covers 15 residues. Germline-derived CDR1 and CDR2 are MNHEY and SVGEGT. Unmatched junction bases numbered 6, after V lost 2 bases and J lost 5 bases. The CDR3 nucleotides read TGTGCCAGCAGTTACGGAACTAGCGGAGTAGATACGCAGTATTTT. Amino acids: CASSYGTSGVDTQYF.

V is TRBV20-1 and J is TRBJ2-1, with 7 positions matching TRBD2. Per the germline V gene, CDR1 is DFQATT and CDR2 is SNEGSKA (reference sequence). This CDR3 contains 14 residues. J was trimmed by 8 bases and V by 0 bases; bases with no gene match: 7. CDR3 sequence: CSAREGGAWYEQFF. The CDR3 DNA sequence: TGCAGTGCTAGAGAGGGAGGGGCGTGGTATGAGCAGTTCTTC.

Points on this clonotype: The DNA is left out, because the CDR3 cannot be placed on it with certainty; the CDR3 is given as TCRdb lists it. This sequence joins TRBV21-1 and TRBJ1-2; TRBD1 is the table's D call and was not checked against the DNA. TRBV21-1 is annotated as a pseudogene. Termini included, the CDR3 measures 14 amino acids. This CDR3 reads CASSFGQGATGYTF.